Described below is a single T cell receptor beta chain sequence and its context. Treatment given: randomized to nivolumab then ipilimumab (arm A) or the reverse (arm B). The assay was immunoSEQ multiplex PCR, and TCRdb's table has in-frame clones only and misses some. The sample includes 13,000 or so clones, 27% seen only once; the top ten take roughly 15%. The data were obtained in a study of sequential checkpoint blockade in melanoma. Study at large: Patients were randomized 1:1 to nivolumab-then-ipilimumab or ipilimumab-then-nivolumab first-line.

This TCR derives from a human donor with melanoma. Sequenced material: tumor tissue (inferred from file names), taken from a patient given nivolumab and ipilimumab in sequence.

For the CDR3, the DNA is TGTGCCAGCAGAGCCGCCGTTTGGGACAGACCCACCGGGGAGCTGTTTTTT. Translation gives CASRAAVWDRPTGELFF. V is TRBV11-3 and J is TRBJ2-2, with 7 bases lining up with TRBD1. V lost 6 bases and J lost 4; bases outside the gene matches: 14. The V gene's germline CDR1 is SGHNT and CDR2 YENEEA. This CDR3 comprises 17 residues.